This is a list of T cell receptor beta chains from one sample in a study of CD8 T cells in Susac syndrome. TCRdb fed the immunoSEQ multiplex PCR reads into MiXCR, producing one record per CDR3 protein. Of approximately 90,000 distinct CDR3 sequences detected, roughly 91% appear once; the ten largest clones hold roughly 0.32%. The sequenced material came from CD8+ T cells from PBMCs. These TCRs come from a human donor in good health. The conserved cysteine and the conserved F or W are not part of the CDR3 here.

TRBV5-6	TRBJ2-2	ASSLVGNGELF
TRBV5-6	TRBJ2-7	ASSWGTASYEQY
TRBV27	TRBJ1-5	ASSSVFSNQPQH
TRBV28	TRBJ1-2	ASSLIKDRSYYGYT
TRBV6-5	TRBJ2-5	ASSYGAGGSETQY
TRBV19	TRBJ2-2	ASSILGLAYTGELF
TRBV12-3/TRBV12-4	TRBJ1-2	ASSLDDRRGYT
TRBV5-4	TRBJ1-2	ASSLIGLGTGADGYT
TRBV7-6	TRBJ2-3	ASSSSGGQLDPDTQY
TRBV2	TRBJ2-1	ASSGTSSGEQF
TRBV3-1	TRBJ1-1	ASSQGGGAAEAF
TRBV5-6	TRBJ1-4	ASSLGTGYEKLV
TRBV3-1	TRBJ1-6	ASSQIQGAGNSPLH
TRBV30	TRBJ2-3	AWRMGQGESDTQY
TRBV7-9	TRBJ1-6	ASEVAGSPLH
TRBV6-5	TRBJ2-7	ASSYYPGGRDEQY
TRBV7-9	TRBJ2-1	ASSLAGPQGGEQF
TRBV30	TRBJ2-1	AWSVLAGHEQF
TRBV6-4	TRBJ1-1	ASSDPGAGYTEAF
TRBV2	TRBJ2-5	ASSSMEHDQETQY
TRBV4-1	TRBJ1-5	ASSRGQGGGQPQH
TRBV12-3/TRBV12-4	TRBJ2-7	ASSLAWTEGEQY
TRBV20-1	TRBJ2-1	SVPRGNNEQF
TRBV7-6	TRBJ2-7	ASSLEEGSYEQY
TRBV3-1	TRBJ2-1	ASSHFLAVLYNEQF
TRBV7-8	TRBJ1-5	ASSLEGWGNQPQH
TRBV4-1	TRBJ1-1	ATYSGTGGTEAF
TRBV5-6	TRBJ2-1	ASSSLGNEQF
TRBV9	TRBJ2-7	ASSVGELGIKYEQY
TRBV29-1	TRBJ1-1	SVRILNTEAF
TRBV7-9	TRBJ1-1	ASSLGQGGVFGTEAF
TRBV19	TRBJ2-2	ASRIQGTGELF
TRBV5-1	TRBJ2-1	ASGGADGYNEQF
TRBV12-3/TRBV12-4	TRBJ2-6	ASSLTLPGANVLT
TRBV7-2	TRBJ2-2	ASSHRLAGAPSTGELF
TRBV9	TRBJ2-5	ASSAETSGGETQY
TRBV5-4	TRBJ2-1	ASSRINEQF
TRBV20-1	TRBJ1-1	SARDHGGLTEAF
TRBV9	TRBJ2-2	ASSTGTAGELF
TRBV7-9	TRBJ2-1	ASSFKAGGRNEQF
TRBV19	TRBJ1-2	ASSAGTVYGYT
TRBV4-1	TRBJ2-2	ASRQGAQTGELF
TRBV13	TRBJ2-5	ASSPGTRKETQY
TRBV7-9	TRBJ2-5	ASSSLLGGQGKRETQY
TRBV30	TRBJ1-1	AWTPGGTEAF
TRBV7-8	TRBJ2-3	ASSFSSTPGSTQY
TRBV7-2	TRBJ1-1	ASSLRTGRPNEAF
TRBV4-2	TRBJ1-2	ASSQETGDLLGYT
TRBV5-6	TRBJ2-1	ASSRGTDTFYNEQF
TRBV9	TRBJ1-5	ASSDQGYSNQPQH
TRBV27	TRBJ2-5	ASSLRLAGGPVGTQY
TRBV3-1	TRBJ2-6	ASSPGGAGANVLT
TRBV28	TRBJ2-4	ALHELKNIQY
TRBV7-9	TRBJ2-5	ASSPGGSGEQETQY
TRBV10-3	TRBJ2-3	AIRGGSSTDTQY
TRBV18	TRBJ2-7	ASPPDRASYEQY